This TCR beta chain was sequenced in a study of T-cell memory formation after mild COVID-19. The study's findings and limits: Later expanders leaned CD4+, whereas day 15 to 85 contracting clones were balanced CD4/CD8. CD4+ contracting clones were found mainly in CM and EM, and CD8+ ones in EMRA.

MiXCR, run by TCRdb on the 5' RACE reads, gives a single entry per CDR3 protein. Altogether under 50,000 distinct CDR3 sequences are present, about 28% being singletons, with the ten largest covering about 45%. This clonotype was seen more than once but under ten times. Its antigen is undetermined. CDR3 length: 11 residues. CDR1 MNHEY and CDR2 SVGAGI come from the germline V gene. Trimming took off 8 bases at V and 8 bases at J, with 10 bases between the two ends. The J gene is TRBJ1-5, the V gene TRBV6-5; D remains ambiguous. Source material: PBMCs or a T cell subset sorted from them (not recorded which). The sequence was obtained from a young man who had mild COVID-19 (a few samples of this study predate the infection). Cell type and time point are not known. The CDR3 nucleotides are TGTGCCAGCGGCCTGAGGGAGCCCCAGCATTTT. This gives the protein CASGLREPQHF.